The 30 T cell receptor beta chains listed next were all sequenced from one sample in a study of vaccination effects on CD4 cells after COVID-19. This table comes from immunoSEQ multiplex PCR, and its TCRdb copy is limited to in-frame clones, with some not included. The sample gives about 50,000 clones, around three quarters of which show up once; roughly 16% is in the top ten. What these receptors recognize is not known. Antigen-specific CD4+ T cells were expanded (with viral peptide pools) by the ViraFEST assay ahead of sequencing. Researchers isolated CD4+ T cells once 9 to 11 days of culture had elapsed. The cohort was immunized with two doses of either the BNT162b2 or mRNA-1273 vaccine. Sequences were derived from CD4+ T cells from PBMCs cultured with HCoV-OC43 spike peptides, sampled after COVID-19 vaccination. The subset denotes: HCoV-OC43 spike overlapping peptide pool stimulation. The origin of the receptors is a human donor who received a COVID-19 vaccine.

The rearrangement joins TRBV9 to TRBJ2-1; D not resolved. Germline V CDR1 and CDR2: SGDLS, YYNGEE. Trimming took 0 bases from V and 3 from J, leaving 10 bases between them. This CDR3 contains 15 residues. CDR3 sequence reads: CASSVEPSNYNEQFF. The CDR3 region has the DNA TGTGCCAGCAGCGTAGAACCTAGTAACTACAATGAGCAGTTCTTC.

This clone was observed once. CDR3 sequence: CASSKPKTGAGTDTQYF. DNA for the CDR3: TGTGCCAGCAGTAAGCCGAAGACAGGGGCGGGCACAGATACGCAGTATTTT. The chain joins TRBV5-4 to TRBJ2-3; 8 positions match TRBD1. The J segment lost 1 base and the V segment lost 5 bases, leaving 12 bases of the junction unmatched. Germline V gene lookup returns CDR1 SGHNT and CDR2 YYREEE (reference sequence). The CDR3 sequence is 17 residues long.

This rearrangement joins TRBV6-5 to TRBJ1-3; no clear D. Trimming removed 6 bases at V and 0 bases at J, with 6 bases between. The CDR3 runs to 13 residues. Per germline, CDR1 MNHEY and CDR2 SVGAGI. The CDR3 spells CASRVSSGNTIYF. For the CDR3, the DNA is TGTGCCAGCAGGGTCAGCTCTGGAAACACCATATATTTT.

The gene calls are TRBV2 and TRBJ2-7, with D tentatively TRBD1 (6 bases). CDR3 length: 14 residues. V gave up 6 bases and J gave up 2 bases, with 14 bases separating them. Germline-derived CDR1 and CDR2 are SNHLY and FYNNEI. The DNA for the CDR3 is TGTGCCAGCAGCGTAATACAGGGCCCCTACGAGCAGTACTTC. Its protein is CASSVIQGPYEQYF.

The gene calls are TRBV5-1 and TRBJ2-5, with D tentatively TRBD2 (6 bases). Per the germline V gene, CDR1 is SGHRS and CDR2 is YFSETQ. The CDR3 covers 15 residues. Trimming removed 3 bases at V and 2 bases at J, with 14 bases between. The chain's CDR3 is CASSSIPGGQETQYF. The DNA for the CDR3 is TGCGCCAGCAGCTCCATACCCGGGGGACAAGAGACCCAGTACTTC.

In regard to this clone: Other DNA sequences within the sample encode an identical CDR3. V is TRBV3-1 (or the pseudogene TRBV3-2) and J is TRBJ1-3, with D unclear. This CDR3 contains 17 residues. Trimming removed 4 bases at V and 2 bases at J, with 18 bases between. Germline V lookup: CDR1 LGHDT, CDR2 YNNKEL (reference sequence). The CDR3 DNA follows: TGTGCCAGCAGCCTTCGTTATGGCTCAAGGGCTGGAAACACCATATATTTT. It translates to CASSLRYGSRAGNTIYF.

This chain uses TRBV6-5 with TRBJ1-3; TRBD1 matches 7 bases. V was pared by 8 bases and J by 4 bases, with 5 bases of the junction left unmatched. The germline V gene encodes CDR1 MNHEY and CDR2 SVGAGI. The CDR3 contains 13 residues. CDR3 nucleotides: TGTGCCAGCCGTTTGACAGGGGGAAACACCATATATTTT. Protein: CASRLTGGNTIYF.

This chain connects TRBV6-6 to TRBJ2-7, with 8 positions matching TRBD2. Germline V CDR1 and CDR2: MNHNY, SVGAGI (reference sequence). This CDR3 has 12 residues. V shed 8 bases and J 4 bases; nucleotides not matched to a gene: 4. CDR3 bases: TGTGCCAGCGGTCCTAGCGGGTACGAGCAGTACTTC. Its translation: CASGPSGYEQYF.

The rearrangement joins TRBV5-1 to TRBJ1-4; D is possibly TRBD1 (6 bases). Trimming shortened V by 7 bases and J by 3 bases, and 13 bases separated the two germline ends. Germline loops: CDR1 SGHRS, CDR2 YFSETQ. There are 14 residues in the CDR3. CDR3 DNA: TGCGCCAGCGGCACAGGGTTGGCTAATGAAAAACTGTTTTTT. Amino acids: CASGTGLANEKLFF.

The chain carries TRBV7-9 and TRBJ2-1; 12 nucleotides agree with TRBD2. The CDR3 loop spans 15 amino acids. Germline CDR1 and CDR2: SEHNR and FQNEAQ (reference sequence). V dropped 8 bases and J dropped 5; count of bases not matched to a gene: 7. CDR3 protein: CASGMTSGRNNEQFF. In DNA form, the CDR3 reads TGTGCCAGCGGTATGACTAGCGGGAGAAACAATGAGCAGTTCTTC.

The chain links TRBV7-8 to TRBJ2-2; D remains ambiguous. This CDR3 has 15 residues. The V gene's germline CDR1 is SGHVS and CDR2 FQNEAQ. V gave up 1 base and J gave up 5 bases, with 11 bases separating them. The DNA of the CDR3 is TGTGCCAGCAGCTTAGTGTCGGGTAGAACCGGGGAGCTGTTTTTT. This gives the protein CASSLVSGRTGELFF.

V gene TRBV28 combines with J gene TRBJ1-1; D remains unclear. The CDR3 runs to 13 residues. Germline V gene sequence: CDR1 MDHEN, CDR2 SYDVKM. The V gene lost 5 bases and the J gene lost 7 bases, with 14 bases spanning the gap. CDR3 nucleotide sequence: TGTGCCAGCAGTCGACCTGGGCGAGATGAAGCTTTCTTT. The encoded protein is CASSRPGRDEAFF.

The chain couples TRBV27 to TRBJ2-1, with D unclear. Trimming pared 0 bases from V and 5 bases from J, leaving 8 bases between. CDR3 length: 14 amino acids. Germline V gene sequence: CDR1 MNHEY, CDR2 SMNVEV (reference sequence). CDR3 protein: CASSLSSVNNEQFF. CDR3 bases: TGTGCCAGCAGTTTATCGTCGGTGAACAATGAGCAGTTCTTC.

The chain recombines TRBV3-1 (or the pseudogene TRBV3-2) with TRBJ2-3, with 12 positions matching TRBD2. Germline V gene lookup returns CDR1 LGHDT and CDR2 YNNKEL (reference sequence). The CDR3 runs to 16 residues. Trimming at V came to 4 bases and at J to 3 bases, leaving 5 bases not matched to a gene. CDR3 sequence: CASSPRTSGATDTQYF. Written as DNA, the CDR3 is TGTGCCAGCAGCCCCCGGACTAGCGGGGCTACAGATACGCAGTATTTT.

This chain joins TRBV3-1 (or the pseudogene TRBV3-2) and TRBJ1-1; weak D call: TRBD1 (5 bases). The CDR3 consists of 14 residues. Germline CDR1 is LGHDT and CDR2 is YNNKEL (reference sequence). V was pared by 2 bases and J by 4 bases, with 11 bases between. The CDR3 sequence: CASSQLGQGTEAFF. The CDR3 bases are TGTGCCAGCAGCCAACTTGGACAAGGCACTGAAGCTTTCTTT.

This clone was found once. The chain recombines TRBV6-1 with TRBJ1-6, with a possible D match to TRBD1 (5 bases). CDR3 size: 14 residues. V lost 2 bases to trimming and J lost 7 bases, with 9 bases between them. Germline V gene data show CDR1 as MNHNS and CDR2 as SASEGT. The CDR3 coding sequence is TGTGCCAGCAGTGAAACACAGGAAAATTCACCCCTCCACTTT. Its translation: CASSETQENSPLHF.

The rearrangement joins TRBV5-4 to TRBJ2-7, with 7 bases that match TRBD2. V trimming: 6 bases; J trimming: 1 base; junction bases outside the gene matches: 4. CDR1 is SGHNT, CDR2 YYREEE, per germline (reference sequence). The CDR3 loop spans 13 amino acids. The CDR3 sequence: CASTPGGSYEQYF. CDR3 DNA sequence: TGTGCCAGCACCCCCGGGGGGTCCTACGAGCAGTACTTC.

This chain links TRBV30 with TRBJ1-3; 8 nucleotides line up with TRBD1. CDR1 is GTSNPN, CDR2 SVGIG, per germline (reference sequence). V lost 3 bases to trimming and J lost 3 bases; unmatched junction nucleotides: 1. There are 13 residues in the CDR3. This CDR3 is CAWRTGVGNTIYF. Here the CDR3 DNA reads TGTGCCTGGAGGACAGGGGTTGGAAACACCATATATTTT.

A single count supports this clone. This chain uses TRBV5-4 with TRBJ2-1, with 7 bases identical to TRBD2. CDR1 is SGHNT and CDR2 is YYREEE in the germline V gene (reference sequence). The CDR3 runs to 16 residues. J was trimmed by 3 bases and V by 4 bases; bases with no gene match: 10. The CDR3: CASSLSAGAVYNEQFF. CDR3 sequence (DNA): TGTGCCAGCAGCCTCTCGGCGGGAGCCGTCTACAATGAGCAGTTCTTC.

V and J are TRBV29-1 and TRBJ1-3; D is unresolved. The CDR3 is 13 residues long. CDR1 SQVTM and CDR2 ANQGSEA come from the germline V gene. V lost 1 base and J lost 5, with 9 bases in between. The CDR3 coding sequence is TGCAGCGTTGAAGCGGCCTCCCGAAACACCATATATTTT. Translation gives CSVEAASRNTIYF.

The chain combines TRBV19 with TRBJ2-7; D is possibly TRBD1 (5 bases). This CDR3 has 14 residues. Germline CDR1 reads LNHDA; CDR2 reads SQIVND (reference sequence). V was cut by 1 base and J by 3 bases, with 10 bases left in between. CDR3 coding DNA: TGTGCCAGTAGTATAGCGCCAGGGCTCTACGAGCAGTACTTC. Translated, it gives CASSIAPGLYEQYF. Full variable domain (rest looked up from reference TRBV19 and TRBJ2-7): DGGITQSPKYLFRKEGQNVTLSCEQNLNHDAMYWYRQDPGQGLRLIYYSQIVNDFQKGDIAEGYSVSREKKESFPLTVTSAQKNPTAFYLCASSIAPGLYEQYFGPGTRLTVT.

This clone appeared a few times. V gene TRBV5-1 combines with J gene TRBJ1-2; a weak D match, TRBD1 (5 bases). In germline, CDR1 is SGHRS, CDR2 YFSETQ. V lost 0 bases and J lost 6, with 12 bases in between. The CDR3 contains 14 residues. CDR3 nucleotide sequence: TGCGCCAGCAGCTTGGCCCGGAGAGGGGATGGCTACACCTTC. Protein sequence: CASSLARRGDGYTF.

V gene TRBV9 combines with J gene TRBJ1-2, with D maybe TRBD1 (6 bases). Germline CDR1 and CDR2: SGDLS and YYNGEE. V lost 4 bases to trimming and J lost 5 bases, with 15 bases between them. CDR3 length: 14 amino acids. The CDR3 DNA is TGTGCCAGCAGCCTCAGTCAAGGGGGTTATGGCTACACCTTC. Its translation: CASSLSQGGYGYTF.

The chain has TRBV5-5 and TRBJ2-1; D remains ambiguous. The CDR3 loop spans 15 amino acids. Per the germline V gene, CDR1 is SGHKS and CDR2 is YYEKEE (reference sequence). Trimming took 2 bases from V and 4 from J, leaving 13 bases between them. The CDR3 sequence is CASSFAPERYNEQFF. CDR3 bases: TGTGCCAGCAGCTTTGCCCCAGAACGGTACAATGAGCAGTTCTTC.

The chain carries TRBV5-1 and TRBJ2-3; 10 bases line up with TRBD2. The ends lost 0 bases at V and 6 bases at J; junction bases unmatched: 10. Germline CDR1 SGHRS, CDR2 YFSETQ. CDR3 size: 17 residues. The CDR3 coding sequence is TGCGCCAGCAGCTTGGATCTAACTAGCGGGACCGGGGATACGCAGTATTTT. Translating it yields CASSLDLTSGTGDTQYF.

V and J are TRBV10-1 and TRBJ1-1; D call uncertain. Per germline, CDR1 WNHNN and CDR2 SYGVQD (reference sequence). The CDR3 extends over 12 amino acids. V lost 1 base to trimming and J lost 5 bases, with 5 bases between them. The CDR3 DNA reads TGCGCCAGCAGTGAGTTGGGGACTGAAGCTTTCTTT. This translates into CASSELGTEAFF.

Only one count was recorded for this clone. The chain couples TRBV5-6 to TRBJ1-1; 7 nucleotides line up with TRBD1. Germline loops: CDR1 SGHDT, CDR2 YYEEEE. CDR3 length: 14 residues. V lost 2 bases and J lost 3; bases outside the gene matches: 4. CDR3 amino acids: CASSFRDRHTEAFF. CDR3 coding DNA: TGTGCCAGCAGCTTCCGGGACAGACACACTGAAGCTTTCTTT.

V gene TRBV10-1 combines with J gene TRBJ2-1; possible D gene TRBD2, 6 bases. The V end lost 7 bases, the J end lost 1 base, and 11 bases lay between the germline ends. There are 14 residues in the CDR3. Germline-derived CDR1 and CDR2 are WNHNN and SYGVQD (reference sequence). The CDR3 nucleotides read TGCGCCAGCAAGGAGGGCCGTTCCTACAATGAGCAGTTCTTC. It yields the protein CASKEGRSYNEQFF.

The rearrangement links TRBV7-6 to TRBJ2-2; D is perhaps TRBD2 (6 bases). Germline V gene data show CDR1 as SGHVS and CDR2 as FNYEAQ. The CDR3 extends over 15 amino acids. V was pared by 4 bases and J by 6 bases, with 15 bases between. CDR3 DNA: TGTGCCAGCAGCTCCGCCGGGGGTTGGGCCGGGGAGCTGTTTTTT. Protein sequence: CASSSAGGWAGELFF.

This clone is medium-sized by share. The CDR3 coding sequence is TGTGCCAGCAGCCAATCCGGGGCCAAGAGCACTGAAGCTTTCTTT. Encoded protein: CASSQSGAKSTEAFF. The rearrangement uses TRBV3-1 (or the pseudogene TRBV3-2) and TRBJ1-1; a possible D gene is TRBD1 (5 bases). V gave up 2 bases and J gave up 4 bases, with 14 bases separating them. Germline V CDR1 and CDR2: LGHDT, YNNKEL (reference sequence). This CDR3 region has 15 residues.